These 27 T cell receptor beta chains share one sample of origin, sequenced in a study of cytomegalovirus exposure and HLA in healthy donors. Repertoires were generated with immunoSEQ multiplex PCR, while TCRdb's copy carries only in-frame clones and drops some. The sample yields approximately 300,000 clones, roughly 90% seen once. Sequences were obtained from PBMCs. The receptors originated from a woman aged 25 to 39 in good health and CMV-seropositive.

This chain joins TRBV7-2 and TRBJ2-7; the D is unclear. Germline CDR1 reads SGHTA; CDR2 reads FQGNSA. Trimming took off 5 bases at V and 4 bases at J, with 12 bases between the two ends. The CDR3 length is 13 residues. In DNA, the CDR3 is TGTGCCAGCAGCCTACGTCGAGAGTACGAGCAGTACTTC. This sequence encodes CASSLRREYEQYF.

The chain is built from TRBV7-9 and TRBJ2-3; D possibly matches TRBD1 or TRBD2 (5 bases each). This CDR3 region has 17 residues. CDR1 is SEHNR and CDR2 is FQNEAQ in the germline V gene (reference sequence). V lost 6 bases to trimming and J lost 6 bases, with 25 bases between them. CDR3 bases: TGTGCCAGCAGACCCAGCGAGGTGGGGACGACGCCGGATACGCAGTATTTT. This encodes CASRPSEVGTTPDTQYF.

The count of this clone is one. The chain combines TRBV27 with TRBJ2-6, with D possibly being TRBD1 or TRBD2 (5 bases each). Trimming shortened V by 2 bases and J by 2 bases, and 7 bases separated the two germline ends. The CDR3 covers 15 residues. Per the germline V gene, CDR1 is MNHEY and CDR2 is SMNVEV (reference sequence). This CDR3 reads CASSLEGPGANVLTF. In nucleotides, the CDR3 is TGTGCCAGCAGTTTAGAGGGGCCTGGGGCCAACGTCCTGACTTTC.

The gene calls are TRBV27 and TRBJ2-4, with 7 bases that match TRBD2. This CDR3 spans 12 amino acids. After removal of 8 bases from V and 6 bases from J, the junction contained 4 bases not matched to a gene. Germline values: CDR1 MNHEY, CDR2 SMNVEV (reference sequence). The CDR3 DNA is TGTGCCAGCGGGGACTACTCAAACATTCAGTACTTC. Amino acid sequence: CASGDYSNIQYF.

This clone has only one observation. The chain has TRBV6-1 and TRBJ1-5; possibly TRBD1 for D (6 bases). The CDR3 runs 14 residues. Per germline, CDR1 MNHNS and CDR2 SASEGT. V was pared by 2 bases and J by 8 bases, with 13 bases between. This CDR3 is CASSEQGFLKPQHF. The CDR3 DNA sequence: TGTGCCAGCAGTGAACAGGGGTTTTTGAAGCCCCAGCATTTT.

The genes are TRBV4-3 and TRBJ2-2; D unresolved. Trimming shortened V by 0 bases and J by 6 bases, and 11 bases separated the two germline ends. The germline gives CDR1 LGHNA, CDR2 YSLEER. CDR3 length equals 15 residues. CDR3 loop: CASSQDGYVAGELFF. As DNA, the CDR3 is TGCGCCAGCAGCCAAGATGGTTACGTTGCCGGGGAGCTGTTTTTT.

There are a few counts of this clone. The chain is built from TRBV2 and TRBJ2-7, with 11 bases that match TRBD1. With V trimmed by 4 bases and J by 4 bases, 3 bases remained unmatched. The CDR3 sequence is 14 residues long. In germline, CDR1 is SNHLY, CDR2 FYNNEI. The CDR3 here is CASSAGTGGYEQYF. DNA of the CDR3: TGTGCCAGCAGTGCCGGGACAGGGGGTTACGAGCAGTACTTC.

This clone was detected once. The chain combines TRBV28 with TRBJ2-7, with 12 bases that match TRBD1. In germline, CDR1 is MDHEN, CDR2 SYDVKM. The ends lost 10 bases at V and 3 bases at J; junction bases unmatched: 7. CDR3 length equals 14 residues. In DNA form, the CDR3 reads TGTGCCACAGCCGGGACAGGGGGCGTCTACGAGCAGTACTTC. Its protein is CATAGTGGVYEQYF.

The V call is TRBV2, the J call TRBJ1-1, with D perhaps TRBD1 (5 bases). The CDR3 is made up of 13 amino acids. The germline V and J ends were trimmed by 5 bases and 1 base, with 8 bases remaining between them. Germline-derived CDR1 and CDR2 are SNHLY and FYNNEI. CDR3 bases: TGTGCCAGCAGTCCTACAGGGAACACTGAAGCTTTCTTT. It specifies CASSPTGNTEAFF.

This chain uses TRBV7-3 with TRBJ2-3, with D perhaps matching TRBD1 (6 bases). CDR3 length: 15 residues. The germline V gene has CDR1 SGHTA and CDR2 FQGTGA. Between the trimmed V and J ends, which lost 2 bases and 4 bases, there was a span of 13 bases. The CDR3 loop is CASSLAGARSDTQYF. The CDR3 DNA reads as TGTGCCAGCAGCTTAGCAGGGGCGCGTTCAGATACGCAGTATTTT.

This chain connects TRBV7-8 to TRBJ1-5; no definite D call. V gave up 0 bases and J gave up 0 bases, with 9 bases separating them. The CDR3 runs 16 residues. Per the germline V gene, CDR1 is SGHVS and CDR2 is FQNEAQ. Here the CDR3 reads CASSLAIEYSNQPQHF. The CDR3 DNA reads TGTGCCAGCAGCTTAGCGATTGAGTATAGCAATCAGCCCCAGCATTTT. The full variable domain, its missing parts supplied by reference TRBV7-8 and TRBJ1-5, is GAGVSQSPRYKVAKRGQDVALRCDPISGHVSLFWYQQALGQGPEFLTYFQNEAQLDKSGLPSDRFFAERPEGSVSTLKIQRTQQEDSAVYLCASSLAIEYSNQPQHFGDGTRLSIL.

The CDR3, as DNA: TGTGCCAGCAGTGGGACTAGCGGGAGCTACGAGCAGTACTTC. It specifies CASSGTSGSYEQYF. This rearrangement joins TRBV2 to TRBJ2-7; 13 bases line up with TRBD2. The CDR3 is 14 amino acids. J was trimmed by 3 bases and V by 4 bases; bases with no gene match: 0. Germline loops: CDR1 SNHLY, CDR2 FYNNEI.

This chain uses TRBV9 with TRBJ1-6; a weak D match, TRBD1 (5 bases). The CDR3 is 15 residues long. The ends were cut back, 0 bases at V and 8 bases at J, with 12 bases in the middle. Germline lookup yields CDR1 SGDLS and CDR2 YYNGEE. The CDR3 region has the DNA TGTGCCAGCAGCGTAGTAGGGTTGGGGGATTCACCCCTCCACTTT. Amino acid sequence: CASSVVGLGDSPLHF. Full variable domain (remainder filled in from reference TRBV9 and TRBJ1-6): DSGVTQTPKHLITATGQRVTLRCSPRSGDLSVYWYQQSLDQGLQFLIQYYNGEERAKGNILERFSAQQFPDLHSELNLSSLELGDSALYFCASSVVGLGDSPLHFGNGTRLTVT.

In DNA form, the CDR3 reads TGTGCCAGCTCGAGCCCCGGAGATACGCAGTATTTT. As protein: CASSSPGDTQYF. J is TRBJ2-3 and V is TRBV2, with D hard to call. The CDR3 is 12 residues long. CDR1 and CDR2 from the germline V gene are SNHLY and FYNNEI. Trimming shortened V by 8 bases and J by 5 bases, and 11 bases separated the two germline ends.

The rearrangement uses TRBV18 and TRBJ2-7; tentative D call: TRBD1 (6 bases). Trimming removed 3 bases at V and 2 bases at J, with 11 bases between. Germline assignment: CDR1 KGHSH and CDR2 LQKENI. This CDR3 is 14 amino acids long. The CDR3 nucleotides are TGTGCCAGCTCACCCGCAGGGGCCACCTACGAGCAGTACTTC. Amino acid sequence: CASSPAGATYEQYF.

The chain combines TRBV19 with TRBJ1-2; D ambiguous. The germline CDR1 and CDR2 sequences are LNHDA and SQIVND (reference sequence). The CDR3 is 12 amino acids. The V gene lost 4 bases and the J gene lost 4 bases, with 7 bases spanning the gap. The CDR3 DNA reads as TGTGCCAGTAGTACCGGACGCTATGGCTACACCTTC. This encodes CASSTGRYGYTF.

This sequence joins TRBV30 and TRBJ1-2; a weak D match, TRBD1 (5 bases). Germline CDR1 reads GTSNPN; CDR2 reads SVGIG (reference sequence). This CDR3 is built from 13 residues. V was clipped by 3 bases and J by 5 bases, with 13 bases between them. The CDR3 spells CAWSAGLVYGYTF. CDR3 DNA sequence: TGTGCCTGGAGCGCAGGGTTAGTTTATGGCTACACCTTC.

J is TRBJ1-3 and V is TRBV4-2; 7 nucleotides align to TRBD1. The CDR3 runs 19 residues. Germline CDR1 is LGHNA and CDR2 is YNFKEQ. J gave up 0 bases and V 4 bases, and 15 bases lay outside the gene matches. This CDR3 is CASSLRTGRQGLSGNTIYF. In nucleotides, the CDR3 is TGTGCCAGCAGCCTTCGGACAGGAAGGCAAGGGCTCTCTGGAAACACCATATATTTT.

This chain connects TRBV29-1 to TRBJ1-1; a weak D match, TRBD1 (6 bases). This CDR3 is built from 13 residues. The V and J ends lost 4 bases and 1 base respectively, with 10 bases between them. CDR1 and CDR2 from the germline V gene are SQVTM and ANQGSEA. The CDR3 is CSVVGTTNTEAFF. CDR3 DNA: TGCAGCGTTGTAGGGACAACGAACACTGAAGCTTTCTTT. Complete variable domain (other parts from reference TRBV29-1 and TRBJ1-1): SAVISQKPSRDICQRGTSLTIQCQVDSQVTMMFWYRQQPGQSLTLIATANQGSEATYESGFVIDKFPISRPNLTFSTLTVSNMSPEDSSIYLCSVVGTTNTEAFFGQGTRLTVV.

CDR3 DNA: TGTGCCAGCAGCTTATGGTACGAGCAGTACTTC. Protein: CASSLWYEQYF. The chain carries TRBV7-2 and TRBJ2-7; no clear D. Trimming cost V 2 bases and J 4 bases, with 3 bases left between them. CDR1 and CDR2 (germline): SGHTA, FQGNSA. This CDR3 region has 11 residues.

The rearrangement joins TRBV5-8 to TRBJ2-3; a possible D gene is TRBD1 (6 bases). The CDR3 consists of 15 residues. V lost 4 bases and J 4 bases, leaving 16 bases between the germline ends. The germline V gene has CDR1 SGHTS and CDR2 YDEGEE. This CDR3 is CASSKRRQGPDTQYF. For the CDR3, the DNA is TGTGCCAGCAGCAAACGGCGGCAGGGGCCAGATACGCAGTATTTT.

This clone turned up a few times. The gene calls are TRBV7-6 and TRBJ1-2; possible D gene TRBD1, 6 bases. Germline CDR1 and CDR2: SGHVS and FNYEAQ. This CDR3 comprises 15 residues. V was clipped by 5 bases and J by 1 base, with 14 bases between them. The CDR3 sequence is CASSPTGLFNYGYTF. CDR3 in DNA: TGTGCCAGCAGCCCGACAGGTTTATTTAACTATGGCTACACCTTC.

The chain employs TRBV6-5 and TRBJ1-2; 12 bases map to TRBD1. Germline CDR1 and CDR2: MNHEY and SVGAGI. The CDR3 runs 15 residues. V lost 5 bases to trimming and J lost 3 bases; unmatched junction nucleotides: 4. The CDR3 nucleotides are TGTGCCAGCAGTAGGGACAGGGGGCTGGACTATGGCTACACCTTC. Its translation: CASSRDRGLDYGYTF.

The rearrangement joins TRBV4-2 to TRBJ2-7; 8 bases align to TRBD2. The germline gives CDR1 LGHNA, CDR2 YNFKEQ. Losses at the gene ends were 0 bases for V and 4 bases for J; bases not matched to a gene: 11. This CDR3 comprises 17 residues. The CDR3: CASSQEAPGTSGYEQYF. The CDR3 DNA reads TGTGCCAGCAGCCAAGAGGCCCCAGGGACTAGTGGATACGAGCAGTACTTC.

The chain recombines TRBV6-5 with TRBJ2-1; weak D call: TRBD1 (5 bases). The ends were cut back, 2 bases at V and 5 bases at J, with 7 bases in the middle. The CDR3 loop spans 13 amino acids. The germline V gene encodes CDR1 MNHEY and CDR2 SVGAGI. The CDR3 loop is CASSYGHNNEQFF. The CDR3, as DNA: TGTGCCAGCAGTTACGGACACAACAATGAGCAGTTCTTC.

The chain links TRBV15 to TRBJ1-1, with unresolved D. The V and J ends lost 5 bases and 1 base respectively, with 8 bases between them. CDR3 size: 13 residues. The V gene's germline CDR1 is LNHNV and CDR2 YYDKDF (reference sequence). The CDR3: CATSLQQNTEAFF. CDR3 sequence (DNA): TGTGCCACCAGCCTACAGCAGAACACTGAAGCTTTCTTT.

The J gene is TRBJ2-1, the V gene TRBV27; D uncertain. The CDR3 is 15 amino acids. Germline V gene data show CDR1 as MNHEY and CDR2 as SMNVEV (reference sequence). V lost 3 bases and J 1 base, leaving 10 bases between the germline ends. The CDR3 is CASSLNPISYNEQFF. Written as DNA, the CDR3 is TGTGCCAGCAGTTTGAACCCCATTTCCTACAATGAGCAGTTCTTC.